The 6 T cell receptor beta chains presented below share a single source sample, sequenced in a study of blood T cell repertoires in COVID-19. The repertoire was sequenced with immunoSEQ multiplex PCR; TCRdb's copy has only in-frame clones and lacks some. The profile shows 150,000 to 200,000 clones, roughly 87% of them singletons. The sample comprised peripheral blood. The receptor set was obtained from a woman aged 45-59 years with acute or convalescent COVID-19.

The rearrangement uses TRBV10-3 and TRBJ1-2, with TRBD1 identical over 12 bases. This CDR3 is built from 14 residues. The ends lost 2 bases at V and 7 bases at J; junction bases unmatched: 2. CDR1 ENHRY and CDR2 SYGVKD come from the germline V gene. The CDR3: CAISEGGQGAGYTF. In DNA form, the CDR3 reads TGTGCCATCAGTGAGGGGGGACAGGGGGCTGGCTACACCTTC.

This clone was seen only once. This sequence joins TRBV27 and TRBJ1-2, with D possibly TRBD1 on 6 matching bases. V was shortened by 5 bases and J by 7 bases, with 20 bases between the two germline ends. Germline V lookup: CDR1 MNHEY, CDR2 SMNVEV (reference sequence). The CDR3 totals 15 residues. CDR3 sequence (DNA): TGTGCCAGCAGTCCGGCCGACAGGTTTTTGGGTGGCTACACCTTC. Protein: CASSPADRFLGGYTF.

The chain couples TRBV6-1 to TRBJ1-4; tentative D call: TRBD1 (6 bases). The V and J ends lost 3 bases and 7 bases respectively, with 15 bases between them. CDR3 size: 15 residues. Germline V gene data show CDR1 as MNHNS and CDR2 as SASEGT. CDR3 residues: CASSDHRVGSEKLFF. CDR3 coding DNA: TGTGCCAGCAGTGACCACAGGGTAGGAAGTGAAAAACTGTTTTTT.

The J gene is TRBJ1-1, the V gene TRBV30, with a weak D call TRBD1 (6 bases). V dropped 2 bases and J dropped 1 base, with 17 bases sitting between them. The CDR3 is made up of 16 amino acids. Per germline, CDR1 GTSNPN and CDR2 SVGIG (reference sequence). The CDR3 spells CAWSSSGGRENTEAFF. The DNA for the CDR3 is TGTGCCTGGAGTTCAAGTGGGGGCAGGGAGAACACTGAAGCTTTCTTT. The whole variable domain, remainder taken from reference TRBV30 and TRBJ1-1, is SQTIHQWPATLVQPVGSPLSLECTVEGTSNPNLYWYRQAAGRGLQLLFYSVGIGQISSEVPQNLSASRPQDRQFILSSKKLLLSDSGFYLCAWSSSGGRENTEAFFGQGTRLTVV.

The gene calls are TRBV5-1 and TRBJ2-1; 9 nucleotides match TRBD2. The CDR3 spans 16 residues. Losses at the gene ends were 0 bases for V and 4 bases for J; bases not matched to a gene: 5. Germline lookup yields CDR1 SGHRS and CDR2 YFSETQ. CDR3 in amino acids: CASSLGSGGSYNEQFF. The CDR3 DNA reads TGCGCCAGCAGCTTGGGGAGCGGGGGGAGTTACAATGAGCAGTTCTTC.

The V call is TRBV11-3, the J call TRBJ1-6, with unresolved D. Trimming took 0 bases from V and 8 from J, leaving 14 bases between them. CDR1 SGHNT and CDR2 YENEEA come from the germline V gene. The CDR3 spans 16 residues. CDR3 coding DNA: TGTGCCAGCAGCTTAGATACGGCGGGGTGGGATTCACCCCTCCACTTT. This gives the protein CASSLDTAGWDSPLHF.